These 3 T cell receptor beta chains were all obtained from the same sample, sequenced in a study of T cell responses to AZD1222 COVID-19 vaccine. Measured with immunoSEQ multiplex PCR; TCRdb has only the in-frame clones, and not every one. The repertoire has 90,000 or so clones, around 91% of them found once; the top ten carry approximately 5.1%. Sequenced here: peripheral blood, sampled 28 days after the second AZD1222 dose. The receptor source for this set is an adult who received the AZD1222 COVID-19 vaccine.

V gene TRBV12-3 or TRBV12-4 combines with J gene TRBJ1-2; D gene uncertain. V lost 6 bases and J lost 6, with 11 bases in between. The length of the CDR3 is 12 residues. The CDR3 DNA sequence: TGTGCCAGCAGCCCAGGTGGCGATGGCTACACCTTC. Amino acids: CASSPGGDGYTF.

The CDR3 here is CASSYQGTTDTQYF. CDR3 DNA: TGTGCCAGCAGTTATCAGGGGACCACAGATACGCAGTATTTT. The chain has TRBV27 and TRBJ2-3; TRBD1 is a possible D gene (6 bases). Trimming shortened V by 4 bases and J by 2 bases, and 10 bases separated the two germline ends. CDR3 length: 14 residues. Per the germline V gene, CDR1 is MNHEY and CDR2 is SMNVEV (reference sequence).

The chain joins TRBV4-1 to TRBJ2-7, with no clear D. Germline V gene sequence: CDR1 MGHRA, CDR2 YSYEKL. V was cut by 4 bases and J by 0 bases, with 7 bases left in between. There are 13 residues in the CDR3. The CDR3 coding sequence is TGCGCCAGCAGCCCGTCATTCTCCTACGAGCAGTACTTC. Amino acid sequence: CASSPSFSYEQYF.